These 17 T cell receptor beta chains originate from one sample sequenced in a study of blood T cell repertoires in COVID-19. The method was immunoSEQ multiplex PCR; TCRdb's version includes in-frame clones alone and lacks a portion of them. The sample lists under 200,000 clones; around 86% were seen once. The sequenced sample consisted of peripheral blood. The receptors were gathered from a woman of 80 years or more in a cohort sampled during active or convalescent COVID-19.

The rearrangement uses TRBV5-4 and TRBJ2-5; 10 nucleotides match TRBD2. In germline, CDR1 is SGHNT, CDR2 YYREEE (reference sequence). V trimming: 1 base; J trimming: 4 bases; junction bases outside the gene matches: 4. The CDR3 extends over 15 amino acids. DNA for the CDR3: TGTGCCAGCAGCTTGCGGATAGCGGGAGGAGAGACCCAGTACTTC. Its translation: CASSLRIAGGETQYF.

The CDR3 DNA sequence: TGCGCCAGCGGGGGACAGGGTACCACTGAAGCTTTCTTT. Translation: CASGGQGTTEAFF. V usage is TRBV10-2 and J usage is TRBJ1-1; TRBD1 agrees at 9 bases. Germline V gene sequence: CDR1 WSHSY, CDR2 SAAADI. Unmatched junction bases numbered 5, after V lost 8 bases and J lost 4 bases. The CDR3 length is 13 residues.

The CDR3 sequence: CASSDSREGGYTF. The CDR3, as DNA: TGTGCCAGCAGTGATTCCAGGGAAGGGGGCTACACCTTC. V and J are TRBV2 and TRBJ1-2; D is perhaps TRBD1 (5 bases). Germline lookup yields CDR1 SNHLY and CDR2 FYNNEI. Trimming removed 3 bases from V and 8 bases from J, with 13 bases in between. The CDR3 has 13 amino acids.

This chain uses TRBV6-2 or TRBV6-3 with TRBJ1-3; D gene uncertain. Deletions cut 5 bases from V and 0 bases from J, with 11 bases between. This CDR3 contains 15 residues. The germline V gene has CDR1 MNHEY and CDR2 SVGEGT. CDR3 protein: CASSQPDNSGNTIYF. The CDR3 DNA reads TGTGCCAGCAGTCAACCAGACAACTCTGGAAACACCATATATTTT.

This chain links TRBV12-5 with TRBJ2-7; D ambiguous. V dropped 4 bases and J dropped 1 base, with 5 bases sitting between them. CDR3 size: 12 residues. Germline values: CDR1 LGHNT, CDR2 FRNRAP. The CDR3 region is CASGYGSYEQYF. CDR3 bases: TGTGCTAGTGGTTACGGTTCCTACGAGCAGTACTTC.

This clone was seen a few times. The gene calls are TRBV28 and TRBJ2-7; D possibly corresponds to TRBD1 (6 bases). Germline V lookup: CDR1 MDHEN, CDR2 SYDVKM. The CDR3 runs to 14 residues. The germline V and J ends were trimmed by 5 bases and 3 bases, with 14 bases remaining between them. The CDR3 DNA follows: TGTGCCAGCAGTCTGACAGGTTCTGTCTACGAGCAGTACTTC. Translation: CASSLTGSVYEQYF.

The J gene is TRBJ2-5, the V gene TRBV29-1; 7 nucleotides line up with TRBD1. Germline CDR1 and CDR2: SQVTM and ANQGSEA. The CDR3 is made up of 13 amino acids. V lost 1 base, J lost 4 bases, and 3 bases stayed unmatched. CDR3 in amino acids: CSVEVQGVETQYF. DNA of the CDR3: TGCAGCGTTGAAGTGCAGGGGGTAGAGACCCAGTACTTC.

CDR3 loop: CASSSPGQGFYGYTF. The CDR3 coding sequence is TGTGCCAGCAGCTCACCGGGACAGGGGTTCTATGGCTACACCTTC. The rearrangement links TRBV7-9 to TRBJ1-2, with 10 bases identical to TRBD1. This CDR3 is built from 15 residues. Unmatched junction bases numbered 6, after V lost 4 bases and J lost 4 bases. CDR1 SEHNR and CDR2 FQNEAQ come from the germline V gene (reference sequence).

The genes are TRBV10-1 and TRBJ1-5, with D perhaps matching TRBD1 (6 bases). The CDR3 totals 15 residues. V lost 6 bases, J lost 4 bases, and 16 bases lay in between. Germline V gives CDR1 WNHNN, CDR2 SYGVQD (reference sequence). The CDR3 DNA follows: TGCGCCAGCAGCACCACGCGGGGGCGGAATCAGCCCCAGCATTTT. Protein sequence: CASSTTRGRNQPQHF.

The V gene is TRBV12-2, the J gene TRBJ2-7; the D call of TRBD1 is as the table states it, not checked on the DNA. TRBV12-2 is a recognized pseudogene. The CDR3 is 15 amino acids. DNA of the CDR3: TGTGCAAGTCCAAACGGGGACAATCTCCCCCAAGGGCAGTACGTC. Translation: CASPNGDNLPQGQYV.

The V gene is TRBV7-2, the J gene TRBJ2-7; D might be TRBD2 (6 bases). Germline assignment: CDR1 SGHTA and CDR2 FQGNSA. The ends were cut back, 5 bases at V and 2 bases at J, with 13 bases in the middle. The CDR3 loop spans 14 amino acids. CDR3 loop: CASSKGGRPYEQYF. The CDR3 region has the DNA TGTGCCAGCAGCAAGGGAGGAAGGCCCTACGAGCAGTACTTC. The full variable domain, with the rest looked up from reference TRBV7-2 and TRBJ2-7, is GAGVSQSPSNKVTEKGKDVELRCDPISGHTALYWYRQSLGQGLEFLIYFQGNSAPDKSGLPSDRFSAERTGGSVSTLTIQRTQQEDSAVYLCASSKGGRPYEQYFGPGTRLTVT.

The V and J genes are TRBV7-8 and TRBJ2-7; TRBD1 agrees at 8 bases. Trimming cost V 5 bases and J 0 bases; bases outside gene matches: 12. The CDR3 is 17 residues long. Looked up from germline, CDR1 is SGHVS and CDR2 is FQNEAQ. The CDR3 is CASSPPGQETSSYEQYV. The CDR3 DNA sequence: TGTGCCAGCAGCCCCCCGGGACAGGAGACTAGCTCCTACGAGCAGTACGTC.

V is TRBV21-1 and J is TRBJ2-1; the table's D call, TRBD2, was not checked against the DNA. TRBV21-1 is noted as a pseudogene. The CDR3 runs 14 residues. The DNA for the CDR3 is TGTGCCAGCTCCCACGGGGGGCTACGCAATGAGCAGTTCTTC. Translated, it gives CASSHGGLRNEQFF.

This chain connects TRBV6-6 to TRBJ1-2; TRBD1 aligns across 7 bases. Germline assignment: CDR1 MNHNY and CDR2 SVGAGI (reference sequence). After removal of 8 bases from V and 4 bases from J, the junction contained 16 bases not matched to a gene. The CDR3 spans 16 residues. DNA for the CDR3: TGTGCCAGCTCTCTCACTGGGGCAGGGGGTTTCTATGGCTACACCTTC. It encodes CASSLTGAGGFYGYTF.

This clone was recorded a few times. V and J are TRBV7-2 and TRBJ2-5, with 8 bases fitting TRBD1. This CDR3 is 13 amino acids long. Unmatched junction bases numbered 3, after V lost 5 bases and J lost 4 bases. Germline CDR1 SGHTA, CDR2 FQGNSA. The CDR3 coding sequence is TGTGCCAGCAGCCAAGACAGGGGAGAGACCCAGTACTTC. Its translation: CASSQDRGETQYF.

This clone was seen a handful of times. Written as DNA, the CDR3 is TGTGCCAGCAGCTTGGTTTCGGGGGGGCCCGATACGCAGTATTTT. Its translation is CASSLVSGGPDTQYF. J is TRBJ2-3 and V is TRBV11-3, with 8 nucleotides matching TRBD2. The CDR3 is 15 residues long. Germline V lookup: CDR1 SGHNT, CDR2 YENEEA. After removal of 3 bases from V and 6 bases from J, the junction contained 8 bases not matched to a gene.

Worth noting for this clone: Other DNA sequences in this sample translate to the same CDR3. J is TRBJ1-1 and V is TRBV28, with D maybe TRBD1 (5 bases). Germline V gives CDR1 MDHEN, CDR2 SYDVKM. The CDR3 loop spans 14 amino acids. Trimming cost V 0 bases and J 4 bases, with 9 bases left between them. The CDR3: CASSLWQGSTEAFF. CDR3 coding DNA: TGTGCCAGCAGTTTATGGCAGGGAAGCACTGAAGCTTTCTTT.